The T cell receptor (beta chain) described here comes from a study of OX40 agonist ivuxolimab in advanced cancers. A note on the overall study: Ivuxolimab was an agonistic, fully human IgG2 monoclonal antibody directed against OX40 (CD134), a costimulatory receptor. Intravenous ivuxolimab was administered to patients every 2 weeks at six dose levels: 0.01, 0.1, 0.3, 1.5, 3 and 10 mg/kg. Prior anti-PD-1, anti-PD-L1 or anti-CTLA-4 therapy was permitted, and checkpoint inhibitors had been received by about 36% of dose-escalation patients. The paper describes the monotherapy dose-escalation part (N = 52 patients) of the phase I trial of ivuxolimab. Of the 50 to 55 dose-escalation patients, hepatocellular carcinoma was present in around 20, melanoma in approximately 15, renal cell carcinoma in 9 and head and neck cancer in 9. Partial responses occurred in three dose-escalation patients: two with cutaneous melanoma and one with hepatocellular carcinoma. In the dose-escalation cohort, 75% to 90% of patients were male, and the mean age was 60 years with a range of about 20 to 90. Peripheral TCRbeta sequencing aimed to test whether ivuxolimab altered TCR sequence diversity and caused clonal T-cell expansion. Beyond this particular receptor, the publication reports: Clonal expansion of both CD4+ and CD8+ blood T cells was observed from baseline to week 6 at doses 0.1 to 3.0 mg/kg. Which antigens the clonally expanded peripheral T cells were specific for was not determined. Low levels of normalized T-cell clonal expansion were also seen in some nonresponding patients. In the 0.1-3.0 mg/kg groups, partial responders had among the lowest normalized peripheral clonal expansion, particularly in CD8+ T cells. After ivuxolimab, expanded clones were on average more numerous among CD8+ T cells than among CD4+ T cells.

Comments on this clone: Its antigen remains undetermined. No qualities accompany the bases; no much larger clone lies one base away.

Genomic DNA was extracted from sorted cells for sequencing of the TCRbeta CDR3 region. The immunoSEQ Assay was used to sequence the TCRbeta CDR3 regions. Imported from immuneACCESS, the table was reduced by TCRdb to in-frame sequences with V and J called. These copies leave out some clones; in studies compared against another copy, an unresolved V gene accounts for under half, and the cause of the remainder is not known. The sample table contains tens of thousands of clones; only one count was recorded for approximately 89% of them. 0.8% to 1% of the sample rests with the top ten. Patients with a history of autoimmune disease or receiving systemic immunosuppression were excluded from the trial. In every dose cohort, peripheral blood was drawn for TCR sequencing at baseline, cycle 4 day 1, and cycle 7 day 1. The samples were drawn from a first-in-human, open-label, multicenter phase I dose-escalation trial of ivuxolimab. Adults with locally advanced or metastatic melanoma, renal cell, hepatocellular, or head and neck squamous cell carcinoma were enrolled in the trial. Before TCR sequencing, CD4+ T cells and CD8+ T cells from peripheral blood were sorted into separate populations.

Trimming removed 5 bases from V and 7 bases from J, leaving 8 bases between the germline ends. The CDR3 holds 11 amino acids from the cysteine to the phenylalanine. The DNA shown is the 33-base CDR3, in frame from base 1. For CDR1 and CDR2, the germline V gene (reference sequence) lists LNHDA and SQIVND. The TCR sequence derives from an adult with an advanced solid tumor such as melanoma, head and neck, liver or kidney cancer. The sequencing here drew on CD4+ or CD8+ T cells sorted from blood, taken in a trial of the OX40 agonist ivuxolimab. This sequence uses TRBV19 and TRBJ1-2; the D gene is not confidently resolved. The DNA sequence reads TGTGCCAGTAGTCGCGCCAGTGGCTACACCTTC. Translated, it reads CASSRASGYTF.